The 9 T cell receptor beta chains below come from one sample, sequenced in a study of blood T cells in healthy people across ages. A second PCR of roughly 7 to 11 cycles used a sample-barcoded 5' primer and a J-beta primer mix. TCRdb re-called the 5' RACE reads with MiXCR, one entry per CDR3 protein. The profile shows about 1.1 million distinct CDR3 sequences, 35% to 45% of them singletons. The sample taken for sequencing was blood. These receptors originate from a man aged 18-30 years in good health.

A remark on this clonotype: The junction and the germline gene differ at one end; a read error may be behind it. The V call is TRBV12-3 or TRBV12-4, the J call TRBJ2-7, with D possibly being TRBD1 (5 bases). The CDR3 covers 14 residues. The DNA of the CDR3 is TGTACCAGCAGTTTTAGGGCAGGGAACTACGAGCAGTACTTC. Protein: CTSSFRAGNYEQYF.

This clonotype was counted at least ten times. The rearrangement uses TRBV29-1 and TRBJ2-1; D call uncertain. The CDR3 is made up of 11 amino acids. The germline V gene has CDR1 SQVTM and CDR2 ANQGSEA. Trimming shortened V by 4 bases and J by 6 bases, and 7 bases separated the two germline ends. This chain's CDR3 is CSVVGANEQFF. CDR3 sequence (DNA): TGCAGCGTTGTAGGTGCCAATGAGCAGTTCTTC.

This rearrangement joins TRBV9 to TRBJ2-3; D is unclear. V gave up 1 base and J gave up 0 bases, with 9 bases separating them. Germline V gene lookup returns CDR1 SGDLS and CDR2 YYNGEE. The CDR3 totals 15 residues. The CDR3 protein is CASSVWAGSTDTQYF. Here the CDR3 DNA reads TGTGCCAGCAGCGTATGGGCAGGCAGCACAGATACGCAGTATTTT. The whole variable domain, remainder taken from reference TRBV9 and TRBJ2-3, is DSGVTQTPKHLITATGQRVTLRCSPRSGDLSVYWYQQSLDQGLQFLIQYYNGEERAKGNILERFSAQQFPDLHSELNLSSLELGDSALYFCASSVWAGSTDTQYFGPGTRLTVL.

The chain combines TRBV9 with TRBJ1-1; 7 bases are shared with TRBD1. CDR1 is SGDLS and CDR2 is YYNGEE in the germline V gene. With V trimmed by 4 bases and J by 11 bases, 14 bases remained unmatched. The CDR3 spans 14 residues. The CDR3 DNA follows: TGTGCCAGCAGCCCGCGGACAGGCGATTTTAGGGCTTTCTTT. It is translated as CASSPRTGDFRAFF.

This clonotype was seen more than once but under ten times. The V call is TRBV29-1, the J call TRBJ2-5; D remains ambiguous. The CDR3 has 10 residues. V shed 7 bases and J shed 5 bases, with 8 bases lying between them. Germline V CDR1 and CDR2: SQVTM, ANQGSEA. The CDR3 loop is CSAAKETQYF. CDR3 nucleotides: TGCAGCGCTGCTAAGGAGACCCAGTACTTC.

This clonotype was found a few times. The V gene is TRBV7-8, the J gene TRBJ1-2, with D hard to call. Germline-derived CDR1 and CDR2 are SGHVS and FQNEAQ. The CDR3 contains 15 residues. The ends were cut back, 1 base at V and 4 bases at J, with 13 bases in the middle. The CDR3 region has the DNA TGTGCCAGCAGCTTAGTCGGGAGGGAGAGCTATGGCTACACCTTC. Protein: CASSLVGRESYGYTF.

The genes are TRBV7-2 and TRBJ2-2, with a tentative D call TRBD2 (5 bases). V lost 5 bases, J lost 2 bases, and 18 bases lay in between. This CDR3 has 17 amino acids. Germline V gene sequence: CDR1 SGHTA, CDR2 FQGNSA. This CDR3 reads CASSLDWVRGNTGELFF. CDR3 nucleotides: TGTGCCAGCAGCCTCGACTGGGTTCGGGGTAACACCGGGGAGCTGTTTTTT. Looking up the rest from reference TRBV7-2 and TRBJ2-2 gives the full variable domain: GAGVSQSPSNKVTEKGKDVELRCDPISGHTALYWYRQSLGQGLEFLIYFQGNSAPDKSGLPSDRFSAERTGGSVSTLTIQRTQQEDSAVYLCASSLDWVRGNTGELFFGEGSRLTVL.

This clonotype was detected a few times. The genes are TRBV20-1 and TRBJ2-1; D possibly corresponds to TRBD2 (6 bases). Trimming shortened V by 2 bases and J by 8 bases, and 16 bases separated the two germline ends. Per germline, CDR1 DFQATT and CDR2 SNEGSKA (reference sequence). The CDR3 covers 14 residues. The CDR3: CSARLPNGGDEQFF. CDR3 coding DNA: TGCAGTGCTAGACTACCTAACGGGGGAGATGAGCAGTTCTTC.

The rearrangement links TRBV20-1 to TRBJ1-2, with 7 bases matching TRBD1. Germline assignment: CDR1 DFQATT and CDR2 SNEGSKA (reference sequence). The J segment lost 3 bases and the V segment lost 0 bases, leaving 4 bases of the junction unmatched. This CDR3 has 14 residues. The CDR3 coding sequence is TGCAGTGCTAGAGATCCCGGGACAGACTATGGCTACACCTTC. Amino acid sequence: CSARDPGTDYGYTF.